Each of the 17 T cell receptor beta chains below was sequenced from the same sample in a study of CD8 T cells in Susac syndrome (dated by TCRdb to 2018 to 2020). The library was built by means of the immunoSEQ multiplex PCR assay. RNA was extracted using the RNeasy kit, and roughly 0.5 to 1 microgram was reverse transcribed with random hexamers. TCRdb reprocessed the public reads (quality trimming at Q25 with fastp, clone calling with MiXCR) and kept in-frame beta chains. Merged by CDR3 protein, the rows form single entries marked with the most common genes and DNA. The sample table shows some 260,000 distinct CDR3 sequences, and more than 75% are seen once. The top ten hold 0.11% of the sample. The sample consisted of CD8+ T cells from PBMCs. The receptors were gathered from a human donor with multiple sclerosis.

This clonotype was seen more than once but under ten times. This chain uses TRBV4-1 with TRBJ2-7, with D unresolved. Deletions cut 1 base from V and 6 bases from J, with 7 bases between. This CDR3 is 12 amino acids long. The germline V gene encodes CDR1 MGHRA and CDR2 YSYEKL. Written as DNA, the CDR3 is TGCGCCAGCAGCCAAGCCCCTGGCGAGCAGTACTTC. This gives the protein CASSQAPGEQYF.

The chain is built from TRBV2 and TRBJ2-7; 12 bases align to TRBD2. V shed 8 bases, J shed 3 bases, and the junction held 5 bases outside the gene matches. The CDR3 consists of 14 residues. CDR1 SNHLY and CDR2 FYNNEI come from the germline V gene. This CDR3 is CASLWTSGNYEQYF. The CDR3 DNA follows: TGTGCCAGCCTTTGGACTAGCGGGAACTACGAGCAGTACTTC.

The chain couples TRBV5-1 to TRBJ2-1, with 7 bases matching TRBD2. The CDR3 runs 13 residues. The V and J ends lost 3 bases and 8 bases, in that order; junction bases with no gene match: 5. Germline V gene data show CDR1 as SGHRS and CDR2 as YFSETQ. Here the CDR3 DNA reads TGCGCCAGCAGCTGGCATCGGGGGGATGAGCAGTTCTTC. Encoded protein: CASSWHRGDEQFF.

The chain recombines TRBV30 with TRBJ2-1; 12 nucleotides match TRBD2. With V trimmed by 1 base and J by 7 bases, 17 bases remained unmatched. The CDR3 sequence is 19 residues long. The V gene's germline CDR1 is GTSNPN and CDR2 SVGIG (reference sequence). The CDR3 sequence is CAWSALLGLAGKVGNEQFF. The CDR3 DNA is TGTGCCTGGAGTGCCCTTTTAGGACTAGCGGGAAAAGTTGGGAATGAGCAGTTCTTC.

This rearrangement joins TRBV28 to TRBJ2-1; 11 nucleotides align to TRBD2. V trimming: 5 bases; J trimming: 3 bases; junction bases outside the gene matches: 6. This CDR3 region has 16 residues. CDR1 MDHEN and CDR2 SYDVKM come from the germline V gene. The CDR3 is CASSEGTSGNYNEQFF. CDR3 coding DNA: TGTGCCAGCAGTGAAGGGACTAGCGGAAACTACAATGAGCAGTTCTTC.

The chain recombines TRBV12-3 or TRBV12-4 with TRBJ2-1, with 8 bases matching TRBD2. The CDR3 has 17 amino acids. J was trimmed by 3 bases and V by 6 bases; bases with no gene match: 13. CDR3: CASRYVAGGTGYNEQFF. DNA for the CDR3: TGTGCCAGCAGATACGTGGCGGGAGGCACAGGCTACAATGAGCAGTTCTTC.

The gene calls are TRBV30 and TRBJ2-1; 12 bases are a match to TRBD2. The V gene's germline CDR1 is GTSNPN and CDR2 SVGIG (reference sequence). Losses at the gene ends were 3 bases for V and 13 bases for J; bases not matched to a gene: 10. CDR3 size: 14 residues. This CDR3 is CAWSSGLAGDRQFF. DNA for the CDR3: TGTGCCTGGAGCTCGGGACTAGCGGGTGACCGACAGTTCTTC.

The chain is built from TRBV7-9 and TRBJ1-6, with a weak D call TRBD1 (5 bases). The CDR3 loop spans 14 amino acids. V was trimmed by 4 bases and J by 7 bases, leaving 11 bases between them. In germline, CDR1 is SEHNR, CDR2 FQNEAQ (reference sequence). The CDR3: CASSSGEGNSPLHF. Here the CDR3 DNA reads TGTGCCAGCAGCTCCGGTGAGGGGAATTCACCCCTCCACTTT. Combining the CDR3 with reference TRBV7-9 and TRBJ1-6 gives the whole variable domain DTGVSQNPRHKITKRGQNVTFRCDPISEHNRLYWYRQTLGQGPEFLTYFQNEAQLEKSRLLSDRFSAERPKGSFSTLEIQRTEQGDSAMYLCASSSGEGNSPLHFGNGTRLTVT.

V gene TRBV9 combines with J gene TRBJ2-7; tentatively, D is TRBD2 (6 bases). CDR3 size: 15 residues. Germline assignment: CDR1 SGDLS and CDR2 YYNGEE. Trimming left V 2 bases short and J 1 base short, with 13 bases between. CDR3 sequence reads: CASSVGNSGSYEQYF. The CDR3 DNA reads as TGTGCCAGCAGCGTTGGTAATAGCGGATCCTACGAGCAGTACTTC.

This clonotype has only one observation. The rearrangement joins TRBV6-2 or TRBV6-3 to TRBJ1-1, with a tentative D call TRBD1 (5 bases). V dropped 5 bases and J dropped 5 bases, with 12 bases sitting between them. The length of the CDR3 is 13 residues. Germline CDR1 and CDR2: MNHEY and SVGEGT. The CDR3 reads CASSTTQGTEAFF. DNA of the CDR3: TGTGCCAGCAGTACGACTCAGGGAACTGAAGCTTTCTTT.

The chain links TRBV30 to TRBJ2-3, with D uncertain. The ends were cut back, 1 base at V and 2 bases at J, with 19 bases in the middle. The CDR3 contains 17 residues. Germline CDR1 and CDR2: GTSNPN and SVGIG (reference sequence). This chain's CDR3 is CAWSGVAASLYTDTQYF. The CDR3 DNA reads TGTGCCTGGAGTGGTGTTGCGGCCAGCCTCTACACAGATACGCAGTATTTT. Based on the CDR3 plus reference TRBV30 and TRBJ2-3, the full variable domain is SQTIHQWPATLVQPVGSPLSLECTVEGTSNPNLYWYRQAAGRGLQLLFYSVGIGQISSEVPQNLSASRPQDRQFILSSKKLLLSDSGFYLCAWSGVAASLYTDTQYFGPGTRLTVL.

In its sample, this clonotype was seen once. The rearrangement links TRBV24-1 to TRBJ2-3; no definite D call. The V end was cut by 9 bases, the J end by 4 bases, with 7 bases between. The CDR3 is made up of 11 amino acids. From germline, CDR1 is KGHDR and CDR2 SFDVKD. CDR3 in DNA: TGTGCCACCGGATGGTCAGATACGCAGTATTTT. Translating gives CATGWSDTQYF.

The V gene is TRBV6-5, the J gene TRBJ1-5, with D tentatively TRBD1 (5 bases). CDR1 and CDR2 (germline): MNHEY, SVGAGI. The CDR3 extends over 15 amino acids. Trimming cost V 2 bases and J 0 bases, with 8 bases left between them. CDR3 in DNA: TGTGCCAGCAGTTACCGGGACGGTAGCAATCAGCCCCAGCATTTT. Translated, it gives CASSYRDGSNQPQHF.

This rearrangement joins TRBV5-1 to TRBJ2-7; no clear D. The CDR3 is 14 residues long. Germline loops: CDR1 SGHRS, CDR2 YFSETQ. The V gene lost 4 bases and the J gene lost 2 bases, with 13 bases spanning the gap. This chain's CDR3 is CASSNGAETYEQYF. The CDR3 nucleotides are TGCGCCAGCAGCAATGGCGCCGAAACCTACGAGCAGTACTTC.

The chain joins TRBV27 to TRBJ2-3, with 13 bases identical to TRBD2. Germline CDR1 reads MNHEY; CDR2 reads SMNVEV (reference sequence). CDR3 size: 14 residues. With V trimmed by 8 bases and J by 3 bases, 2 bases remained unmatched. The CDR3 is CASRGLAGTDTQYF. The CDR3 DNA follows: TGTGCCAGCCGGGGACTAGCGGGAACAGATACGCAGTATTTT.

This clonotype was counted a single time. The chain joins TRBV5-1 to TRBJ1-1, with a tentative D call TRBD1 (6 bases). Deletions cut 6 bases from V and 1 base from J, with 13 bases between. In germline, CDR1 is SGHRS, CDR2 YFSETQ. CDR3 length: 14 amino acids. CDR3 loop: CASTLRGQNTEAFF. Here the CDR3 DNA reads TGCGCCAGCACCCTCCGGGGGCAGAACACTGAAGCTTTCTTT.

The chain uses TRBV27 and TRBJ2-7, with 8 bases that match TRBD1. This CDR3 is 14 amino acids long. Trimming removed 8 bases from V and 3 bases from J; junction bases left unmatched: 9. CDR1 and CDR2 (germline): MNHEY, SMNVEV (reference sequence). The CDR3 DNA is TGTGCCAGCGTTTTGCAGGGGGCTAACTACGAGCAGTACTTC. Translating it yields CASVLQGANYEQYF.